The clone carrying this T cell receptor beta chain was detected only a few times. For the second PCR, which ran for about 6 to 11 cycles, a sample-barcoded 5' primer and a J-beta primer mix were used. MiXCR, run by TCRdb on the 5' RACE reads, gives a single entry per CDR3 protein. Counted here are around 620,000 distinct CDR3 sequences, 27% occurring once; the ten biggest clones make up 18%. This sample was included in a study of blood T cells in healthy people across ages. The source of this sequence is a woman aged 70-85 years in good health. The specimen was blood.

The CDR3 loop reads CASGLASGTGEAFF. CDR3 DNA: TGTGCTAGTGGTTTGGCCTCCGGGACAGGGGAAGCTTTCTTT. The V and J genes are TRBV12-5 and TRBJ1-1; TRBD1 matches at 9 bases. CDR3 length: 14 amino acids. Germline CDR1 is LGHNT and CDR2 is FRNRAP. The J segment lost 8 bases and the V segment lost 1 base, leaving 5 bases of the junction unmatched.